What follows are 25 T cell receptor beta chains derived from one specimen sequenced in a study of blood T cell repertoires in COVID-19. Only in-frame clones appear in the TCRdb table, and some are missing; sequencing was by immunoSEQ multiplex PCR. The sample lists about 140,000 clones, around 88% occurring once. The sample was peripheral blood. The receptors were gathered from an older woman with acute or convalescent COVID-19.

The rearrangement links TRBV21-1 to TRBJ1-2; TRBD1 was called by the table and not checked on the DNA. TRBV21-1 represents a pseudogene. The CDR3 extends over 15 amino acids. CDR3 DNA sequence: TGTGCCAGCCCCAGAGGGAGGGACAGGGAGTCCGGCTACACCTTC. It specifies CASPRGRDRESGYTF.

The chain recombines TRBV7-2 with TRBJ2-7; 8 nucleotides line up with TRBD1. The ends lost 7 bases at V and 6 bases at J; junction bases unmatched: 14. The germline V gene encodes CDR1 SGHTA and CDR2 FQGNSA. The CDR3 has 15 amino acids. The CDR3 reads CASKSTGQGASEQYF. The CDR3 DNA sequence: TGTGCCAGCAAGTCAACGGGGCAGGGGGCGAGCGAGCAGTACTTC.

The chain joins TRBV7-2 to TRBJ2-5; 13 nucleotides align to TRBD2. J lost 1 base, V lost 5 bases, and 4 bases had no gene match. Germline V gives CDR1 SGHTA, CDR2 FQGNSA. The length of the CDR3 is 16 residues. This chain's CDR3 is CASSGRLAGGQETQYF. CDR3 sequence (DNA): TGTGCCAGCAGCGGTAGACTAGCGGGGGGCCAAGAGACCCAGTACTTC.

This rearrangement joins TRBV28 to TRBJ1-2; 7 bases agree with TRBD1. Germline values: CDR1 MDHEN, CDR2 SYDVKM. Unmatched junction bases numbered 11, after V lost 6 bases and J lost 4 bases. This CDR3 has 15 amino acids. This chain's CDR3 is CASSPGTVYFYGYTF. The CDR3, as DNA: TGTGCCAGCAGCCCAGGGACAGTATATTTCTATGGCTACACCTTC.

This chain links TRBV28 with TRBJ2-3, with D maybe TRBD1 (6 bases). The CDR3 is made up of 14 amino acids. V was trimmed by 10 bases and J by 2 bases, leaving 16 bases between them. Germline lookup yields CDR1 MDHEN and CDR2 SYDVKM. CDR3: CATHHGGYTDTQYF. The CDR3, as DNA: TGTGCCACACACCATGGGGGCTACACAGATACGCAGTATTTT.

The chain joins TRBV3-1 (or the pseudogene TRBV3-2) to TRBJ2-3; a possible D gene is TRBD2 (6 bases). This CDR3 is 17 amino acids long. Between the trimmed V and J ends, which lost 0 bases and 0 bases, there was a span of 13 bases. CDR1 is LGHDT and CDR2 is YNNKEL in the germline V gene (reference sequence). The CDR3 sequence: CASSQDSGTRSTDTQYF. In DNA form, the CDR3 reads TGTGCCAGCAGCCAAGATTCTGGGACTCGGAGCACAGATACGCAGTATTTT.

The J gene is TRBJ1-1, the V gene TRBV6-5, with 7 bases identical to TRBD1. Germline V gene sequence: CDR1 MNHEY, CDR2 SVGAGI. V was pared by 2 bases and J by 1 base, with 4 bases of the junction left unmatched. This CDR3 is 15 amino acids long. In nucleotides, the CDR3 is TGTGCCAGCAGTTACCGCCGGGACAGGAACACTGAAGCTTTCTTT. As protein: CASSYRRDRNTEAFF.

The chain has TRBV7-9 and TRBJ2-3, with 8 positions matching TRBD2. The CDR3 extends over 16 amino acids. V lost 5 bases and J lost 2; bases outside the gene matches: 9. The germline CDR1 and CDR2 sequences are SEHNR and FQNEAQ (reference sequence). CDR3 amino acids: CASSNLLAASTDTQYF. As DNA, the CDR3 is TGTGCCAGCAGCAATCTACTAGCGGCGTCCACAGATACGCAGTATTTT.

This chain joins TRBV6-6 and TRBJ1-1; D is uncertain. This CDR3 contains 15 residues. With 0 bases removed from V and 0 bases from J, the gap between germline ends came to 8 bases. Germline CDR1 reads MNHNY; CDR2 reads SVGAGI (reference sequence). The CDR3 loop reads CASSYSRGLNTEAFF. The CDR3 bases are TGTGCCAGCAGTTACTCGAGAGGGTTGAACACTGAAGCTTTCTTT.

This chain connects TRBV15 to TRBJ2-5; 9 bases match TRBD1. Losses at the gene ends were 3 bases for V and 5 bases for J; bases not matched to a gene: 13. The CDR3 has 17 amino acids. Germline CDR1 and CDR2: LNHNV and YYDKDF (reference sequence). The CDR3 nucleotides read TGTGCCACCAGCAGTCTCTTTTCGGGACAGGGCTCGGAGACCCAGTACTTC. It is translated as CATSSLFSGQGSETQYF.

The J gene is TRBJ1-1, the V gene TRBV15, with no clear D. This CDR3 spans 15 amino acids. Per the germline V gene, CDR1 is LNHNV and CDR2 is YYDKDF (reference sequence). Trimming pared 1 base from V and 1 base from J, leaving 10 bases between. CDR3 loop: CATSRGRRENTEAFF. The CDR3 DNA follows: TGTGCCACCAGCAGAGGGAGACGGGAGAACACTGAAGCTTTCTTT.

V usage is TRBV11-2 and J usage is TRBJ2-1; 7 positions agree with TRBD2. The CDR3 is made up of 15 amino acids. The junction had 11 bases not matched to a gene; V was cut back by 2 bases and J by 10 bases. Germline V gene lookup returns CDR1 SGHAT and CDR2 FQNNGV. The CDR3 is CASSLQGLPIEEQFF. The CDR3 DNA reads TGTGCCAGCAGCTTACAGGGACTACCTATTGAGGAGCAGTTCTTC.

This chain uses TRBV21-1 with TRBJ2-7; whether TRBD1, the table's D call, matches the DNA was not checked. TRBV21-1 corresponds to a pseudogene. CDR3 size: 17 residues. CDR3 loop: CASSSQTGELSSYEQYF. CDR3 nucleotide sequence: TGTGCCAGCAGCTCGCAAACAGGGGAGCTTAGCTCCTACGAGCAGTACTTC.

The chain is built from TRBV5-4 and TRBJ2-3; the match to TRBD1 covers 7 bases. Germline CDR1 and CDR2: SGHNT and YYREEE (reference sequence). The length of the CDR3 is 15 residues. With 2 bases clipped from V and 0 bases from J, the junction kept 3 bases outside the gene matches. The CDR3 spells CASSLGGRSTDTQYF. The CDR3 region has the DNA TGTGCCAGCAGCTTAGGGGGCCGAAGCACAGATACGCAGTATTTT.

CDR3 protein: CASSVSGGNTIYF. In DNA, the CDR3 is TGTGCCAGCAGCGTTTCGGGTGGAAACACCATATATTTT. The chain links TRBV9 to TRBJ1-3; D gene uncertain. The ends were cut back, 2 bases at V and 3 bases at J, with 6 bases in the middle. This CDR3 has 13 residues. The germline gives CDR1 SGDLS, CDR2 YYNGEE.

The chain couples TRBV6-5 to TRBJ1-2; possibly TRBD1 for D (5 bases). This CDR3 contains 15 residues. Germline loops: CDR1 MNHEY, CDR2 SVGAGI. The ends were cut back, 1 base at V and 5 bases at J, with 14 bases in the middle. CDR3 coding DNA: TGTGCCAGCAGTTACTACTCAGGGCCAAATTATGGCTACACCTTC. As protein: CASSYYSGPNYGYTF.

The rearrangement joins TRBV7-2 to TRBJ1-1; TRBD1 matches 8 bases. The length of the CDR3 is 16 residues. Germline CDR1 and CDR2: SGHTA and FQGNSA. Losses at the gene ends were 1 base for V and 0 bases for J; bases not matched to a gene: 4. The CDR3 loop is CASSLGQGALNTEAFF. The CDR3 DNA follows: TGTGCCAGCAGCTTAGGGCAGGGGGCCTTGAACACTGAAGCTTTCTTT. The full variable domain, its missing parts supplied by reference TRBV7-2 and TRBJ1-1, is GAGVSQSPSNKVTEKGKDVELRCDPISGHTALYWYRQSLGQGLEFLIYFQGNSAPDKSGLPSDRFSAERTGGSVSTLTIQRTQQEDSAVYLCASSLGQGALNTEAFFGQGTRLTVV.

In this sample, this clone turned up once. The CDR3 loop is CAWSLIETGELFF. The CDR3 nucleotides read TGTGCCTGGAGTTTAATTGAGACCGGGGAGCTGTTTTTT. The rearrangement links TRBV30 to TRBJ2-2, with D hard to call. This CDR3 comprises 13 residues. Germline V gene data show CDR1 as GTSNPN and CDR2 as SVGIG (reference sequence). Trimming removed 2 bases at V and 5 bases at J, with 9 bases between.

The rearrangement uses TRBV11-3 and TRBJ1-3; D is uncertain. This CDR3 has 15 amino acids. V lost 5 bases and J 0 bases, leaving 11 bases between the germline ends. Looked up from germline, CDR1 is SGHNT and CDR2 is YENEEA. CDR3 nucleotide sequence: TGTGCCAGCAGCGAGTCAGGTTCCTCTGGAAACACCATATATTTT. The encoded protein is CASSESGSSGNTIYF.

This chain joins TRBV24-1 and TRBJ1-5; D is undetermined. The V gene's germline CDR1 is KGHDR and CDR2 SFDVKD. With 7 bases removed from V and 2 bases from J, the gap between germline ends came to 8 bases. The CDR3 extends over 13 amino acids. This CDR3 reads CATSAPGNQPQHF. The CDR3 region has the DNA TGTGCCACCAGCGCCCCGGGCAATCAGCCCCAGCATTTT.

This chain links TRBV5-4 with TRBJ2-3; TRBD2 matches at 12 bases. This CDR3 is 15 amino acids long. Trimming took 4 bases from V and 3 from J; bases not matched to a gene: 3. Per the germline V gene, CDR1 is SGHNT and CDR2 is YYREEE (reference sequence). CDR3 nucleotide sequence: TGTGCCAGCAGCCCCGGGACTAGCGGGACAGATACGCAGTATTTT. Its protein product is CASSPGTSGTDTQYF.

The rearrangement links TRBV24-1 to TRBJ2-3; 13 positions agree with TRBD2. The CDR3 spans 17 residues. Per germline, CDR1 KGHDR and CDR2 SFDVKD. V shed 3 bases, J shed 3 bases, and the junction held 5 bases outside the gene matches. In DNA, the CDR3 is TGTGCCACCAGTGATAAGACGACTAGCGGGGGGACAGATACGCAGTATTTT. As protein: CATSDKTTSGGTDTQYF.

CDR3 amino acids: CASSSSATGQNTIYF. In DNA form, the CDR3 reads TGTGCCAGCAGCTCCTCGGCGACAGGGCAAAACACCATATATTTT. The chain carries TRBV7-2 and TRBJ1-3; 7 bases fit TRBD1. The CDR3 is 15 amino acids. Trimming cost V 4 bases and J 6 bases; bases outside gene matches: 9. In germline, CDR1 is SGHTA, CDR2 FQGNSA.

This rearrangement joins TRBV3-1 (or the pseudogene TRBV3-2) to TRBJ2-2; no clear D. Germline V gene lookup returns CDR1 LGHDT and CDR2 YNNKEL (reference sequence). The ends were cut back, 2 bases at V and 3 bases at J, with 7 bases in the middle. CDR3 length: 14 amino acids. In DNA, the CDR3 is TGTGCCAGCAGCCAACAGGTGGACACCGGGGAGCTGTTTTTT. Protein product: CASSQQVDTGELFF.

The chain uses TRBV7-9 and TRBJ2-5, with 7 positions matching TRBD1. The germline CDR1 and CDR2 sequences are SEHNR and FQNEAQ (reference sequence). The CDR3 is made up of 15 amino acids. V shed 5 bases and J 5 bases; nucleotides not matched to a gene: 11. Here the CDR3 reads CASSRRQGPTETQYF. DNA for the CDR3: TGTGCCAGCAGCCGCCGACAGGGACCCACGGAGACCCAGTACTTC.